This T cell receptor beta chain was retrieved from a study of T cell responses to AZD1222 COVID-19 vaccine. Study-level points and caveats: Donors skewed white British and female; clonal diversity was possibly underestimated.

This clone showed up just once. Its antigen is as yet unknown. Sequencing was performed with immunoSEQ multiplex PCR; in TCRdb, only in-frame clones are kept and a portion is missing. This table holds roughly 100,000 clones, around nine tenths found once. CDR3 length: 14 residues. V lost 8 bases and J lost 6, with 19 bases in between. Per the germline V gene, CDR1 is SNHLY and CDR2 is FYNNEI. This sequence was found in an adult in good health. Sequences were derived from peripheral blood, sampled on day 0 of AZD1222 vaccination. The chain has TRBV2 and TRBJ1-2; no definite D call. The CDR3 DNA reads as TGTGCCAGCGAATTTGAGGCCCGGCCAAATGGCTACACCTTC. It is translated as CASEFEARPNGYTF.